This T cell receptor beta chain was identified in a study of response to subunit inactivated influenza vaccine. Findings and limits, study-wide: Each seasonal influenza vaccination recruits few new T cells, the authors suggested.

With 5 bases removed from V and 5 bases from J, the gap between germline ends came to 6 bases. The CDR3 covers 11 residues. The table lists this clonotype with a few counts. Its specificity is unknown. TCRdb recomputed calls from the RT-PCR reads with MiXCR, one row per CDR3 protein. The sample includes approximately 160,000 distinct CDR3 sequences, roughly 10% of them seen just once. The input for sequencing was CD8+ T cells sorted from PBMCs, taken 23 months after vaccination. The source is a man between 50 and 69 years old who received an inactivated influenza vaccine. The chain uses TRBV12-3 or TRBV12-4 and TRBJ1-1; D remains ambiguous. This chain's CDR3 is CASSMGTEAFF. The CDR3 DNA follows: TGTGCCAGCAGTATGGGTACTGAAGCTTTCTTT.